Listed here is a single T cell receptor (beta chain). It lacks a known antigen. There are no base qualities to consult, and no much larger clone falls within one base. This sample is drawn from a study of blood T cell repertoires in COVID-19 (dated by TCRdb to about 2020). For the wider study: Samples from collaborators originated in the United States, Italy and Spain and spanned both the acute and convalescent phases of COVID-19. HLA class I and class II types, where available, came from metadata supplied by the sample provider rather than from assay-based typing. The prospective study material was composed of cDNA or gDNA derived from T cells, B-cell-depleted T cells, or PBMCs. The dataset comprised deeply sampled blood TCRbeta repertoires from subjects exposed to, actively infected with, or recovered from COVID-19. The sample metadata nearly always contained a de-identified subject ID, COVID-19 status, age in years and sex. The repertoires were released in a freely available public database meant as a resource for research on the immune response to SARS-CoV-2. The samples were drawn from the first 160 participants of the ongoing ImmuneRACE study and from 950 to 1,500 subjects provided by 6 global collaborators. What the work shows at the level of the full study, not this receptor alone: The amount of clinical and demographic metadata varied by source and participant and was provided uncurated.

Samples from volunteer blood donors who had recovered from COVID-19 were contributed by a second Seattle source. Whole blood was collected in K2EDTA tubes by collaborating institutions according to the institutions' own protocols. For TCRbeta analysis, collaborators shipped samples as frozen whole blood, isolated PBMCs, or DNA extracted from either of those sample types. TCRbeta CDR3 regions were amplified from genomic DNA by means of the immunoSEQ Assay, a bias-controlled multiplex PCR. Processing in the source paper ran as follows. The number of nucleated cells in each sample was estimated from the amplification of reference gene primers within the assay. Sequence reads were collapsed and filtered to measure the absolute abundance of every unique TCRbeta CDR3 rearrangement. Productive Simpson clonality was computed per sample as the square root of Simpson's diversity index over productive rearrangements. The source is immuneACCESS, and TCRdb retained only in-frame sequences with V and J called. Part of the clones is not carried over; for the studies checked, unresolved V genes explain less than half of this, and the remainder is unexplained. V and J calls and clone size are those listed in that table; D and trimming were worked out from the DNA. The sample table lists 250,000 to 300,000 clones, about 91% of them with a count of one. Jointly, the top ten make up approximately 7% of the sample.

Unmatched junction bases come to 5, with V trimmed by 6 bases and J by 2 bases. The CDR3 runs 15 residues from the cysteine to the phenylalanine. Only the CDR3 DNA is retained, 45 bases long and in frame from the first base. The germline V gene encodes CDR1 SEHNR and CDR2 FQNEAQ (reference sequence). The clonotype was recovered from a woman aged 25 to 45 who had recovered from COVID-19. The sample comprised peripheral blood. Here the chain combines TRBV7-9 and TRBJ1-5, with TRBD1 matching 9 junction bases. The nucleotides read TGTGCCAGCAGTCGAACAGGGGGCGGCAATCAGCCCCAGCATTTT. Its protein product is CASSRTGGGNQPQHF.